The 29 T cell receptor beta chains listed next were all sequenced from one sample in a study of cytotoxic CD8 clonotypes in ibrutinib-treated CLL. Sequencing was performed with immunoSEQ multiplex PCR; in TCRdb, only in-frame clones are kept and a portion is missing. The sample lists around 250,000 clones; around 70% were seen once. Sequencing used PBMCs, obtained after 24 months of ibrutinib treatment. These TCRs come from a human donor with chronic lymphocytic leukemia.

This clone showed up just a few times. V and J are TRBV5-1 and TRBJ2-3; D is unresolved. Trimming shortened V by 4 bases and J by 1 base, and 10 bases separated the two germline ends. Germline V gives CDR1 SGHRS, CDR2 YFSETQ. The CDR3 length is 14 residues. The chain's CDR3 is CASSQSSGTDTQYF. The CDR3 nucleotides read TGCGCCAGCAGCCAATCCTCTGGCACAGATACGCAGTATTTT.

The chain carries TRBV28 and TRBJ2-5; D call uncertain. The germline CDR1 and CDR2 sequences are MDHEN and SYDVKM. Trimming stripped 3 bases from V and 5 bases from J, with 1 base between. The CDR3 sequence is 10 residues long. The CDR3 bases are TGTGCCAGCAGTTTCGAGACCCAGTACTTC. It encodes CASSFETQYF.

The V gene is TRBV29-1, the J gene TRBJ2-2; 12 nucleotides align to TRBD2. CDR3 length equals 17 residues. Unmatched junction bases numbered 10, after V lost 2 bases and J lost 6 bases. Germline V CDR1 and CDR2: SQVTM, ANQGSEA. CDR3: CSVERPSGRARAGELFF. CDR3 DNA: TGCAGCGTTGAACGTCCTAGCGGGAGGGCCCGCGCCGGGGAGCTGTTTTTT.

This CDR3 reads CASNTGWKNIQYF. The DNA of the CDR3 is TGTGCCAGCAATACAGGGTGGAAAAACATTCAGTACTTC. The rearrangement links TRBV2 to TRBJ2-4, with TRBD1 as a possible D gene (6 bases). Between the trimmed V and J ends, which lost 7 bases and 4 bases, there was a span of 11 bases. Germline values: CDR1 SNHLY, CDR2 FYNNEI. CDR3 length: 13 amino acids.

The chain uses TRBV13 and TRBJ2-1, with TRBD2 identical over 9 bases. Germline-derived CDR1 and CDR2 are PRHDT and FYEKMQ (reference sequence). This CDR3 is built from 15 residues. V was clipped by 0 bases and J by 6 bases; unmatched bases: 3. This CDR3 is CASSLGSGSVNEQFF. The CDR3 bases are TGTGCCAGCAGCTTAGGTAGCGGGAGCGTCAATGAGCAGTTCTTC.

This clone was recorded once. V gene TRBV5-6 combines with J gene TRBJ1-4; D uncertain. V dropped 0 bases and J dropped 7 bases, with 10 bases sitting between them. Germline loops: CDR1 SGHDT, CDR2 YYEEEE. This CDR3 is built from 14 residues. CDR3 sequence reads: CASSLGELGEKLFF. The CDR3 coding sequence is TGTGCCAGCAGCTTGGGGGAGTTAGGTGAAAAACTGTTTTTT.

The chain recombines TRBV4-1 with TRBJ2-3; D may be TRBD2 (6 bases). Germline values: CDR1 MGHRA, CDR2 YSYEKL. Trimming pared 1 base from V and 1 base from J, leaving 9 bases between. The CDR3 sequence is 15 residues long. CDR3 DNA sequence: TGCGCCAGCAGCCAAGCGTCTAGCGGCACAGATACGCAGTATTTT. Translation: CASSQASSGTDTQYF.

The rearrangement links TRBV18 to TRBJ1-2; D uncertain. The CDR3 is made up of 15 amino acids. V was shortened by 2 bases and J by 3 bases, with 13 bases between the two germline ends. The germline V gene has CDR1 KGHSH and CDR2 LQKENI. The CDR3 region has the DNA TGTGCCAGCTCACCATCAACCCCTGCGGACTATGGCTACACCTTC. Encoded protein: CASSPSTPADYGYTF.

This clone was found a few times. The rearrangement links TRBV29-1 to TRBJ2-1; 14 nucleotides match TRBD2. V shed 1 base and J 8 bases; nucleotides not matched to a gene: 4. Germline CDR1 and CDR2: SQVTM and ANQGSEA. The CDR3 has 15 residues. The CDR3 DNA sequence: TGCAGCGTTGAAGGGACTAGCGGGAGGTGGCATGAGCAGTTCTTC. Translating gives CSVEGTSGRWHEQFF.

In its sample, this clone was seen once. The chain uses TRBV13 and TRBJ2-7; D unresolved. Trimming shortened V by 2 bases and J by 2 bases, and 10 bases separated the two germline ends. The germline gives CDR1 PRHDT, CDR2 FYEKMQ (reference sequence). The CDR3 loop spans 14 amino acids. The CDR3 nucleotides are TGTGCCAGCAGCTTATTCGGTCGGACCTACGAGCAGTACTTC. Translating gives CASSLFGRTYEQYF.

This chain connects TRBV28 to TRBJ2-7; maybe TRBD2 (6 bases). There are 16 residues in the CDR3. The V end was cut by 4 bases, the J end by 0 bases, with 16 bases between. Germline assignment: CDR1 MDHEN and CDR2 SYDVKM. The CDR3 spells CASSSGVQELSYEQYF. In nucleotides, the CDR3 is TGTGCCAGCAGTTCGGGGGTACAGGAACTCTCCTACGAGCAGTACTTC.

This clone turned up a few times. The chain carries TRBV7-2 and TRBJ1-2, with 10 bases lining up with TRBD1. The CDR3 spans 13 residues. With V trimmed by 7 bases and J by 7 bases, 6 bases remained unmatched. CDR1 and CDR2 (germline): SGHTA, FQGNSA. The CDR3 loop reads CASTRQGAPGYTF. The CDR3 nucleotides are TGTGCCAGCACTAGACAGGGGGCGCCTGGCTACACCTTC.

This clone was counted once. The chain uses TRBV4-3 and TRBJ2-2; D remains unclear. Germline V lookup: CDR1 LGHNA, CDR2 YSLEER. The CDR3 covers 14 residues. V lost 5 bases to trimming and J lost 2 bases, with 9 bases between them. CDR3 residues: CASSSQTNTGELFF. The CDR3 DNA reads TGCGCCAGCAGCTCGCAGACAAACACCGGGGAGCTGTTTTTT.

This clone was observed a handful of times. This sequence joins TRBV29-1 and TRBJ2-5, with D maybe TRBD2 (6 bases). CDR3 length: 12 residues. CDR1 is SQVTM, CDR2 ANQGSEA, per germline. Trimming stripped 7 bases from V and 4 bases from J, with 13 bases between. CDR3 sequence (DNA): TGCAGCGCTCTACTAGCTGGAGAGACCCAGTACTTC. Translated: CSALLAGETQYF.

The chain joins TRBV28 to TRBJ2-1; 11 nucleotides line up with TRBD1. The V gene end was trimmed by 6 bases and the J gene end by 7 bases; junction bases not matched to a gene: 11. Germline CDR1 is MDHEN and CDR2 is SYDVKM. This CDR3 is 16 amino acids long. CDR3 bases: TGTGCCAGCAGACTCCGGCCCGGACAGGGGGCAAATGAGCAGTTCTTC. Protein product: CASRLRPGQGANEQFF.

The genes are TRBV28 and TRBJ2-5; 7 nucleotides align to TRBD2. The CDR3 has 15 residues. Trimming removed 5 bases from V and 6 bases from J; junction bases left unmatched: 12. CDR1 MDHEN and CDR2 SYDVKM come from the germline V gene. CDR3 residues: CASSGLDGPKKTQYF. In DNA form, the CDR3 reads TGTGCCAGCAGTGGACTAGACGGGCCCAAAAAGACCCAGTACTTC.

This clone was observed a handful of times. The J gene is TRBJ1-1, the V gene TRBV7-9; D remains ambiguous. V shed 5 bases and J shed 1 base, with 14 bases lying between them. The CDR3 loop spans 15 amino acids. The germline CDR1 and CDR2 sequences are SEHNR and FQNEAQ (reference sequence). CDR3 in amino acids: CASSVPKQGNTEAFF. The DNA of the CDR3 is TGTGCCAGCAGCGTCCCGAAACAAGGGAACACTGAAGCTTTCTTT.

The V call is TRBV9, the J call TRBJ1-2; possibly TRBD1 for D (5 bases). With 8 bases removed from V and 1 base from J, the gap between germline ends came to 18 bases. Germline CDR1 SGDLS, CDR2 YYNGEE. This CDR3 has 15 residues. The DNA for the CDR3 is TGTGCCAGTAATTTACGGGACGGTAGTAACTATGGCTACACCTTC. This gives the protein CASNLRDGSNYGYTF.

V is TRBV28 and J is TRBJ1-4; D ambiguous. V shed 2 bases and J shed 0 bases, with 10 bases lying between them. This CDR3 is 16 amino acids long. Germline CDR1 is MDHEN and CDR2 is SYDVKM. The CDR3 bases are TGTGCCAGCAGTTTAATCGGAGGCACAACTAATGAAAAACTGTTTTTT. Encoded protein: CASSLIGGTTNEKLFF.

This sequence joins TRBV2 and TRBJ2-5; D is ambiguous. This CDR3 is built from 14 residues. Germline V CDR1 and CDR2: SNHLY, FYNNEI. V was cut by 2 bases and J by 4 bases, with 11 bases left in between. This CDR3 reads CASSELRVRETQYF. The CDR3 coding sequence is TGTGCCAGCAGTGAACTCCGGGTCCGAGAGACCCAGTACTTC.

V is TRBV29-1 and J is TRBJ2-3; D is perhaps TRBD1 (5 bases). In germline, CDR1 is SQVTM, CDR2 ANQGSEA. The V end was cut by 8 bases, the J end by 4 bases, with 16 bases between. The CDR3 has 13 amino acids. CDR3 residues: CSQSPRGADTQYF. The CDR3 nucleotides read TGCAGCCAGAGCCCTAGGGGTGCAGATACGCAGTATTTT.

The table lists this clone with a count of one. The chain joins TRBV18 to TRBJ1-2; D gene uncertain. In germline, CDR1 is KGHSH, CDR2 LQKENI. V lost 2 bases and J 8 bases, leaving 12 bases between the germline ends. The CDR3 is 13 amino acids. In nucleotides, the CDR3 is TGTGCCAGCTCACCAGAGGAGAGAATCGGCTACACCTTC. Its protein product is CASSPEERIGYTF. Full variable domain (missing parts from reference TRBV18 and TRBJ1-2): NAGVMQNPRHLVRRRGQEARLRCSPMKGHSHVYWYRQLPEEGLKFMVYLQKENIIDESGMPKERFSAEFPKEGPSILRIQQVVRGDSAAYFCASSPEERIGYTFGSGTRLTVV.

This clone was observed a single time. This sequence joins TRBV28 and TRBJ1-2; 7 bases match TRBD1. Germline trimming cut 5 bases from V and 2 bases from J; bases unmatched to any gene: 11. Germline V gene lookup returns CDR1 MDHEN and CDR2 SYDVKM. The CDR3 contains 16 residues. The CDR3 sequence is CASSLLGGGPNYGYTF. Written as DNA, the CDR3 is TGTGCCAGCAGTCTGTTAGGAGGGGGCCCCAACTATGGCTACACCTTC.

The V gene is TRBV6-5, the J gene TRBJ1-2; the match to TRBD1 covers 9 bases. The V and J ends lost 5 bases and 2 bases, in that order; junction bases with no gene match: 3. The germline V gene encodes CDR1 MNHEY and CDR2 SVGAGI. The CDR3 spans 14 residues. DNA of the CDR3: TGTGCCAGCAGTAGGACAGGGGAAAACTATGGCTACACCTTC. It specifies CASSRTGENYGYTF.

A few counts support this clone. The chain carries TRBV5-4 and TRBJ2-1; a weak D match, TRBD2 (5 bases). CDR3 length: 12 residues. V dropped 2 bases and J dropped 8 bases, with 8 bases sitting between them. Germline V gene data show CDR1 as SGHNT and CDR2 as YYREEE (reference sequence). The CDR3 sequence is CASSFVRDEQFF. The CDR3 bases are TGTGCCAGCAGCTTTGTGCGGGATGAGCAGTTCTTC.

This sequence joins TRBV29-1 and TRBJ2-5; D possibly uses TRBD1 or TRBD2 (5 bases each). This CDR3 region has 14 residues. Germline V gene sequence: CDR1 SQVTM, CDR2 ANQGSEA. The V end was cut by 6 bases, the J end by 3 bases, with 17 bases between. The CDR3 reads CSVAETGGKETQYF. DNA for the CDR3: TGCAGCGTCGCCGAAACAGGAGGAAAAGAGACCCAGTACTTC.

The chain combines TRBV28 with TRBJ1-1; D is uncertain. From germline, CDR1 is MDHEN and CDR2 SYDVKM. Trimming pared 2 bases from V and 4 bases from J, leaving 8 bases between. The CDR3 sequence is 13 residues long. This CDR3 is CASSLTAPTEAFF. In DNA, the CDR3 is TGTGCCAGCAGTTTAACGGCACCCACTGAAGCTTTCTTT.

The chain combines TRBV4-2 with TRBJ2-7; D is unresolved. The CDR3 is made up of 13 amino acids. V dropped 4 bases and J dropped 0 bases, with 7 bases sitting between them. Germline assignment: CDR1 LGHNA and CDR2 YNFKEQ. This CDR3 reads CASSLGLSYEQYF. The CDR3 coding sequence is TGTGCCAGCAGCCTTGGGCTCTCCTACGAGCAGTACTTC.

The gene calls are TRBV7-2 and TRBJ1-3, with unresolved D. Germline CDR1 and CDR2: SGHTA and FQGNSA. Trimming removed 4 bases from V and 0 bases from J, with 4 bases in between. CDR3 length equals 13 residues. The DNA of the CDR3 is TGTGCCAGCAGCTCCGTCTCTGGAAACACCATATATTTT. Translating gives CASSSVSGNTIYF.